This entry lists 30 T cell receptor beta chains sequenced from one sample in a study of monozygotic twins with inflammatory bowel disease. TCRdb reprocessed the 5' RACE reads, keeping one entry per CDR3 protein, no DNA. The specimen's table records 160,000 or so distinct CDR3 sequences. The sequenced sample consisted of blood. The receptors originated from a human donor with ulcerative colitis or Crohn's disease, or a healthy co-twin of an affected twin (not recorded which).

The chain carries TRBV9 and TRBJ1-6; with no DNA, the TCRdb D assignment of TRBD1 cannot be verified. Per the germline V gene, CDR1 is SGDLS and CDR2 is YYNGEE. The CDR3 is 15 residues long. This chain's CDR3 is CASSIETGGNSPLHF.

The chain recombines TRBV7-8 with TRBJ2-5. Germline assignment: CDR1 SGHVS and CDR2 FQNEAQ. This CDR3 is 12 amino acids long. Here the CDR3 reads CASSPTVDPRDF.

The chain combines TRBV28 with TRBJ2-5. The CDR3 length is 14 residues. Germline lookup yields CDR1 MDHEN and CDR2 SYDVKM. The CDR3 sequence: CASSPWKKGETQYF.

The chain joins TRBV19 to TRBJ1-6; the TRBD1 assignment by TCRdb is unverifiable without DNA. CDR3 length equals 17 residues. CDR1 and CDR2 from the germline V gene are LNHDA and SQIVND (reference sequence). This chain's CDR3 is CASSTLLGQRNNSPLHF.

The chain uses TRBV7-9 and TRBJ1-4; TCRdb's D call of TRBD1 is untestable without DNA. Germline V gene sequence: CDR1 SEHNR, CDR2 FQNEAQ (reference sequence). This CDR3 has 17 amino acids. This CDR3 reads CASSFSGTGGISEKLFF. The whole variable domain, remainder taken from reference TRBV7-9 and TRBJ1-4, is DTGVSQNPRHKITKRGQNVTFRCDPISEHNRLYWYRQTLGQGPEFLTYFQNEAQLEKSRLLSDRFSAERPKGSFSTLEIQRTEQGDSAMYLCASSFSGTGGISEKLFFGSGTQLSVL.

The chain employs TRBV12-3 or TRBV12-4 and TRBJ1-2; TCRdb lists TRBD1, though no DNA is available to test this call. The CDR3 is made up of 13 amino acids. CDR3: CASSSRVNYGYTF.

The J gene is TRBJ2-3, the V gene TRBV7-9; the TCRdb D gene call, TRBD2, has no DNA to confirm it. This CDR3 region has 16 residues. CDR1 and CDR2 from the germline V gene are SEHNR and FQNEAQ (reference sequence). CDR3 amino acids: CASSLDVAGGGDTQYF.

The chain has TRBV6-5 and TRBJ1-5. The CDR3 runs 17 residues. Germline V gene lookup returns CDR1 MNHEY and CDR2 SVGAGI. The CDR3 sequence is CASSYSPRVGEDQPQHF.

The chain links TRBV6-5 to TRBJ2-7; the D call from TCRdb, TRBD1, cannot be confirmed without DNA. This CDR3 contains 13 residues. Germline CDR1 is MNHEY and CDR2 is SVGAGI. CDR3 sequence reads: CASSQGQAGEQYF.

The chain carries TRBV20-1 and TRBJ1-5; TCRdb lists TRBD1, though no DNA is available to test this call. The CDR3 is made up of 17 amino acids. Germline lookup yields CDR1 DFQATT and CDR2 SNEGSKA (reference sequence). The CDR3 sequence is CSARDDRGGRLSQPQHF.

This CDR3 is CASSSDNANEQFF. The rearrangement links TRBV11-2 to TRBJ2-1. From germline, CDR1 is SGHAT and CDR2 FQNNGV. The CDR3 has 13 residues.

This chain's CDR3 is CASSPPTGENTEAFF. The V gene is TRBV18, the J gene TRBJ1-1; the D call of TRBD1 rests on TCRdb alone, since no DNA is present to check it. The germline V gene encodes CDR1 KGHSH and CDR2 LQKENI. The CDR3 is 15 residues long.

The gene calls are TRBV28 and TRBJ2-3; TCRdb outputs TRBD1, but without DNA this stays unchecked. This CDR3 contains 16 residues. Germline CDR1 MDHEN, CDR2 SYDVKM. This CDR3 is CASSLILRGGTDTQYF.

The CDR3 region is CASSLTSGGYSYGYTF. This chain connects TRBV5-6 to TRBJ1-2; TCRdb selects TRBD1, and the lack of DNA leaves this call unchecked. The CDR3 is made up of 16 amino acids. Looked up from germline, CDR1 is SGHDT and CDR2 is YYEEEE.

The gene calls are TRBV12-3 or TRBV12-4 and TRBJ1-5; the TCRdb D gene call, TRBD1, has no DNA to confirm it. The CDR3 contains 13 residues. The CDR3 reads CASRRQDLGPQHF.

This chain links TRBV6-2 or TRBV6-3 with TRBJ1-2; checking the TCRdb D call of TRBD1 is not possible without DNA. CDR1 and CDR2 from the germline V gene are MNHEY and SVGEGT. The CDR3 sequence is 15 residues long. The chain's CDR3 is CASRARGRGLGGYTF.

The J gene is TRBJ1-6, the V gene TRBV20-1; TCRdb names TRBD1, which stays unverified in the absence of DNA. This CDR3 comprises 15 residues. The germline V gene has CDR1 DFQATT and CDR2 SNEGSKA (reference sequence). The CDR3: CSPARQGKLNSPLHF.

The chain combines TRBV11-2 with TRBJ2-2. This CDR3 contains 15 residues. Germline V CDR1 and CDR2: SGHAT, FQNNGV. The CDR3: CASSLDGRNTGELFF. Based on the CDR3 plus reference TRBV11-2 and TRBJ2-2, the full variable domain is EAGVAQSPRYKIIEKRQSVAFWCNPISGHATLYWYQQILGQGPKLLIQFQNNGVVDDSQLPKDRFSAERLKGVDSTLKIQPAKLEDSAVYLCASSLDGRNTGELFFGEGSRLTVL.

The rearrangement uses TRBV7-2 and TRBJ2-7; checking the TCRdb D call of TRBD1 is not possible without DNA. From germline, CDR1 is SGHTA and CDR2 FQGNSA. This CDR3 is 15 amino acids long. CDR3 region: CASSLAPLEDYEQYF.

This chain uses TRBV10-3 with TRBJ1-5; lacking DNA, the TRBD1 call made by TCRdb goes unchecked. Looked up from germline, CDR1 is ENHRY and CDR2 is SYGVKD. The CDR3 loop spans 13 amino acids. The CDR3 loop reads CATRPQGNQPQHF.

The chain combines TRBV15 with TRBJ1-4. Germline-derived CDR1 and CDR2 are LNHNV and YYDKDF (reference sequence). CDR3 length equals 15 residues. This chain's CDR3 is CATSRDGGPSEKLFF.

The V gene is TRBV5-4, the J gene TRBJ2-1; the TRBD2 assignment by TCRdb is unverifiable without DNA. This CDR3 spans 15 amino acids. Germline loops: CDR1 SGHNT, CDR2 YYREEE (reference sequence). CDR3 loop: CASSHERGQYNEQFF.

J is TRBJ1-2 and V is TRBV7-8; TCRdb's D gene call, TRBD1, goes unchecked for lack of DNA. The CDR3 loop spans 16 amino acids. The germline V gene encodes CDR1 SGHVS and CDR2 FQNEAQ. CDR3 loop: CASSLESGTGFYGYTF.

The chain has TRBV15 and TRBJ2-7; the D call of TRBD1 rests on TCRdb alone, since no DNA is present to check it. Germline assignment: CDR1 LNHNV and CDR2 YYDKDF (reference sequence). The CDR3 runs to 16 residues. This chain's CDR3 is CATSRDQTGLNYEQYF. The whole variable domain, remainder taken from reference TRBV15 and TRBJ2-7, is DAMVIQNPRYQVTQFGKPVTLSCSQTLNHNVMYWYQQKSSQAPKLLFHYYDKDFNNEADTPDNFQSRRPNTSFCFLDIRSPGLGDTAMYLCATSRDQTGLNYEQYFGPGTRLTVT.

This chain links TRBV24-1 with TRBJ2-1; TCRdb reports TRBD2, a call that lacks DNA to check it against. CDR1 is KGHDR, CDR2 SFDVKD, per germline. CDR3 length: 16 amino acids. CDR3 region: CATSDLTSGSVYEQFF.

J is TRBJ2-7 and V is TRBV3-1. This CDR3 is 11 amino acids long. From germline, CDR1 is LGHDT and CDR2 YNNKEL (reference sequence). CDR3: CASSLHHEQYF.

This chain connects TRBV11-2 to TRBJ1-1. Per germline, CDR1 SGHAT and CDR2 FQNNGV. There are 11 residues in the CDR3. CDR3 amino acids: CASSLVAEAFF.

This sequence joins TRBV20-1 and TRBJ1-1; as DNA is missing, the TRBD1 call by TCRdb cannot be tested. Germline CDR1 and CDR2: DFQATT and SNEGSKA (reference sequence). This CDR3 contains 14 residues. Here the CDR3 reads CSASPEGAETEAFF.

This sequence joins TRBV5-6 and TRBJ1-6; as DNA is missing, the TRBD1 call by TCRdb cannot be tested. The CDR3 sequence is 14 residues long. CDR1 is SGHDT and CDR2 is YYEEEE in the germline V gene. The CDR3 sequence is CASSFRDSNLPLHF. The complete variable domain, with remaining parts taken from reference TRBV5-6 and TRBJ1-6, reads DAGVTQSPTHLIKTRGQQVTLRCSPKSGHDTVSWYQQALGQGPQFIFQYYEEEERQRGNFPDRFSGHQFPNYSSELNVNALLLGDSALYLCASSFRDSNLPLHFGNGTRLTVT.

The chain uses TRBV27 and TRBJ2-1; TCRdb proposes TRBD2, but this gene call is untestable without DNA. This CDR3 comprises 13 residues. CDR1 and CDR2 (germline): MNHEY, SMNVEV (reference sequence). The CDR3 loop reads CASSFGLFNEQFF.